The TCR beta chain described here comes from a study of blood T cell repertoires in COVID-19. Per the study methods: It was from reference gene primer amplification that nucleated cell counts were estimated. Profiled with immunoSEQ multiplex PCR; TCRdb holds only in-frame clones, not every one. D and trimming were read from the DNA, whereas the V and J calls and clone size are those reported in that table. Among about 240,000 clones listed, 86% were seen once. V lost 5 bases and J lost 4, with 12 bases in between. The CDR3 totals 13 residues. Germline V gives CDR1 SGHDT, CDR2 YYEEEE. The source is a woman in her twenties or thirties who had recovered from COVID-19. J is TRBJ1-1 and V is TRBV5-6, with D perhaps TRBD1 (6 bases). Specimen: peripheral blood. CDR3 in amino acids: CASSSGTFTEAFF. CDR3 bases: TGTGCCAGCAGTTCCGGGACATTCACTGAAGCTTTCTTT.